The TCR beta chain described here comes from a study of shared clonotypes between healthy human individuals (dated by TCRdb to 2018 to 2020). Concerning the study at large: The cohort included a few men and a couple of women between 18 and 49 years of age. For each donor, CD4 naive and CD4 memory were each given three plates, CD8 naive was given two plates, and CD8 memory was given one plate. The study deeply sequenced blood TCR repertoires of about 5 healthy adults to estimate repertoire size and the extent of clonotype sharing between individuals. Different laboratories and diverse techniques were used to prepare libraries and sequence TCR repertoires, to increase sequencing depth and limit assay-specific biases. Leukapheresis yielded between about 0.94 and 8.9 billion PBMCs per donor. Paper-wide results and their limitations: Across a few donors, about 5% of naive CD4, roughly 3.4% of naive CD8, about 2.3% of memory CD4, and approximately 0.4% of memory CD8 clonotypes were shared. Pairwise subsampling indicated that sequencing depth was expected to affect the degree of clonotype sharing among donors. Naive subsets generally had larger estimated clonotype richness than memory subsets. The small number of donors limited the genetic and exposure-history diversity represented. Incomplete sequencing was indicated by rarefaction of sorted-subset datasets, despite the large sequencing depth. Higher generation probabilities were observed for clonotypes shared by all four sorted-subset donors than for non-shared clonotypes. Sampling was restricted to blood, and TCR repertoires in tissue are likely to differ from TCR repertoires in blood.

Using the deep immunoSEQ assay, multiplex PCR amplified TCR CDR3 regions from genomic DNA. For each cell subset, the extracted genomic DNA was distributed evenly across all wells of several immunoSEQ 96-well plates, and each plate served as one replicate. Each replicate PCR for sorted subsets received about 210 ng genomic DNA, equal to about 30,000 T cell genomes. Purified libraries were quantified with a Qubit 3.0 fluorometer, sized on a Bioanalyzer 2100, and re-quantified with the KAPA Library Quantification kit. Every immunoSEQ 96-well plate was sequenced on a dedicated single-read 150-cycle Illumina NextSeq 550 flow cell. The authors processed their data as follows. Because the immunoSEQ output included only junctional sequences and no quality scores, the filtering could not be the same as the filtering used for full-length reads. Sequences were annotated with PyIR, a Python wrapper for IgBLAST v1.9, and V/J genes and CDR3 were assigned using IMGT germline references. Reads with weak V/J assignments (E-value above 1e-6), missing CDR3, stop codons, out-of-frame junctions, or ambiguous translated residues were removed. A V3J clonotype was defined by an identical inferred V gene, J gene, and CDR3 amino acid sequence. The percentage overlap between two repertoires was calculated by dividing the number of shared unique clonotypes by the size of the smaller repertoire. Repertoire richness was assessed with RTK rarefaction, the Chao1 estimator, and Recon v2.1 estimates of unobserved clonotypes. For all TCRbeta clonotypes obtained by the gDNA method from several donors, generation probabilities were computed with OLGA. The clones in this table, taken by TCRdb from immuneACCESS, are in-frame only. Not every clone is retained; where verified, under half of the shortfall comes from an unresolved V gene, and the cause of the rest is unknown. The V and J calls and clone size are taken from that table; D and trimming were inferred from the DNA. This sample is represented by under 2.5 million clones; less than 95% of them were singletons. The top ten hold approximately 0.39% of the sample.

This clone is a singleton in its sample. No cognate antigen has been identified for it. Per-nucleotide qualities are absent, and no much larger clonotype sits a single base away. The junction shows trimming of 0 bases on V and 6 bases on J, plus 6 bases between the germline ends. From the cysteine up to the phenylalanine, the CDR3 has a length of 12 residues. The only DNA kept is the CDR3, 36 bases in frame from the first base. CDR1 and CDR2 were assigned from the germline V gene as LGHNA and YNFKEQ. The donors were healthy, HIV-negative adults who had no recently reported acute infections or vaccinations. Every donor was a Caucasian adult living in Nashville, Tennessee, USA. Magnetic negative selection was used to enrich CD4+ T cells, after which naive cells were positively selected on CD45RA and the negative fraction became the memory subset. Blood was collected by leukapheresis, and PBMCs were isolated by Ficoll-Histopaque density gradient centrifugation and then cryopreserved in liquid nitrogen vapor phase. Purity and quantity of every magnetically sorted T cell population were checked by analytical flow cytometry. Genomic DNA was isolated from each sorted fraction and quantified by UV absorbance on a Nanodrop 2000c.

The TCR comes from a man between 18 and 29 years old in good health. Some clones in this sample may be carry-over from other donors' samples. The V gene is TRBV4-2 and the J gene is TRBJ2-7, with the D gene call left open. Material for sequencing was naive CD4+ T cells from PBMCs. The sample's cell subset or site, from its label and the paper: CD45RA+ positively selected. This receptor carries the CDR3 CASSQELGEQYF. The sequenced DNA is TGTGCCAGCAGCCAAGAATTGGGCGAGCAGTACTTC.